One and the same sample provided the 13 T cell receptor beta chains below, sequenced in a study of breast tumors, draining lymph nodes, adjacent tissues. From the multiplex PCR reads, TCRdb called clonotypes with MiXCR, one entry per CDR3 protein. The table shows 150,000 to 200,000 distinct CDR3 sequences, with 25% to 40% occurring only once. Breast cancer patients provided tissue from their axillary draining lymph nodes. Sequenced input: axillary lymph node tissue. All receptors come from a female donor with breast cancer. Some clones in this sample may be carry-over from other donors' samples.

In its sample, this clonotype was seen a few times. The rearrangement links TRBV20-1 to TRBJ1-5, with D possibly being TRBD1 (5 bases). The germline gives CDR1 DFQATT, CDR2 SNEGSKA (reference sequence). The CDR3 loop spans 16 amino acids. V was shortened by 2 bases and J by 0 bases, with 14 bases between the two germline ends. The DNA of the CDR3 is TGCAGTGCTAGAACCCGGACACCCCTTAGCAATCAGCCCCAGCATTTT. It codes for CSARTRTPLSNQPQHF.

This clonotype was counted many times. This chain uses TRBV20-1 with TRBJ2-1, with TRBD2 matching 10 bases. CDR3 size: 16 residues. Germline V lookup: CDR1 DFQATT, CDR2 SNEGSKA (reference sequence). The ends lost 3 bases at V and 10 bases at J; junction bases unmatched: 15. CDR3 sequence reads: CSARGPPSGRGFEQFF. In nucleotides, the CDR3 is TGCAGTGCTAGGGGGCCGCCTAGCGGGAGAGGTTTCGAGCAGTTCTTC.

V usage is TRBV25-1 and J usage is TRBJ2-6; 11 positions match TRBD1. The CDR3 is 21 residues long. Germline V gene lookup returns CDR1 MGHDK and CDR2 SYGVNS. The ends lost 3 bases at V and 1 base at J; junction bases unmatched: 14. For the CDR3, the DNA is TGTGCCAGCAGTGATGACAGGGACAGGGGGATTTCCTTTTCTGGGGCCAACGTCCTGACTTTC. It translates to CASSDDRDRGISFSGANVLTF.

Many counts were recorded for this clonotype. The gene calls are TRBV20-1 and TRBJ2-7; 7 nucleotides align to TRBD2. The CDR3 loop spans 13 amino acids. V lost 4 bases to trimming and J lost 3 bases; unmatched junction nucleotides: 6. Germline values: CDR1 DFQATT, CDR2 SNEGSKA (reference sequence). CDR3 nucleotides: TGCAGTGCTACCTCGGGACTACACTACGAGCAGTACTTC. Its protein is CSATSGLHYEQYF.

V and J are TRBV13 and TRBJ1-2, with a possible D match to TRBD1 (5 bases). V gave up 5 bases and J gave up 7 bases, with 17 bases separating them. CDR1 is PRHDT, CDR2 FYEKMQ, per germline (reference sequence). This CDR3 has 14 amino acids. This CDR3 is CASSQRRAGSGYTF. CDR3 DNA: TGTGCCAGCAGCCAGCGCAGGGCGGGTAGTGGCTACACCTTC.

This clonotype came up many times. The V and J genes are TRBV4-1 and TRBJ2-2; 7 bases match TRBD1. V was clipped by 7 bases and J by 0 bases; unmatched bases: 11. CDR3 length equals 17 residues. Germline CDR1 MGHRA, CDR2 YSYEKL. The CDR3 spells CASTAFPGQSNTGELFF. For the CDR3, the DNA is TGCGCCAGCACCGCCTTCCCGGGACAGTCGAACACCGGGGAGCTGTTTTTT.

A note on this clonotype: This may come from a read error, since a much larger clone is one base off. The rearrangement links TRBV5-4 to TRBJ2-1, with D maybe TRBD1 (5 bases). Germline V lookup: CDR1 SGHNT, CDR2 YYREEE (reference sequence). CDR3 length: 14 amino acids. The CDR3 DNA is TGTGCCAGCAGCTGGACACCGAACTACAATGAGCAGCTCTTC. This encodes CASSWTPNYNEQLF.

At least ten counts were recorded for this clonotype. The rearrangement uses TRBV5-8 and TRBJ2-1, with a weak D call TRBD1 (6 bases). The CDR3 has 15 residues. Germline CDR1 and CDR2: SGHTS and YDEGEE. Trimming cost V 5 bases and J 4 bases, with 16 bases left between them. Written as DNA, the CDR3 is TGTGCCAGCAGGGCAAGACAGGCCCCATACAATGAGCAGTTCTTC. This gives the protein CASRARQAPYNEQFF.

This clonotype was observed many times. This sequence joins TRBV20-1 and TRBJ1-2, with 8 bases identical to TRBD1. Germline trimming cut 3 bases from V and 1 base from J; bases unmatched to any gene: 4. Germline loops: CDR1 DFQATT, CDR2 SNEGSKA (reference sequence). There are 14 residues in the CDR3. The CDR3 DNA reads TGCAGTGCTAGGATGGACAGGGATAACTATGGCTACACCTTC. It specifies CSARMDRDNYGYTF.

This clonotype was counted at least ten times. This chain links TRBV11-2 with TRBJ2-2, with TRBD2 matching over 7 bases. Trimming removed 1 base from V and 7 bases from J; junction bases left unmatched: 9. CDR1 and CDR2 (germline): SGHAT, FQNNGV. The CDR3 spans 16 residues. As DNA, the CDR3 is TGTGCCAGCAGCTTAGTATCGGCGGGAGTGGGCGGGGAGCTGTTTTTT. It yields the protein CASSLVSAGVGGELFF.

Worth noting for this clonotype: A single base separates this from a much larger clone, so it may be a read error. The missing conserved phenylalanine or tryptophan at the end of this CDR3 makes a read error likely. The chain links TRBV20-1 to TRBJ1-2; D is perhaps TRBD1 (6 bases). This CDR3 is 15 amino acids long. V shed 4 bases and J shed 5 bases, with 20 bases lying between them. The germline V gene has CDR1 DFQATT and CDR2 SNEGSKA (reference sequence). The CDR3 loop reads CSATPGGSPWYGYTL. CDR3 coding DNA: TGCAGTGCTACCCCGGGGGGCAGCCCCTGGTATGGCTACACCCTC.

With regard to this clonotype: A much bigger clone sits one base away, suggesting this may be a read error. The rearrangement uses TRBV27 and TRBJ2-3; D is ambiguous. The J call may be wrong; the DNA end is better matched by TRBJ1-5. There are 13 residues in the CDR3. Germline V CDR1 and CDR2: MNHEY, SMNVEV (reference sequence). The CDR3 sequence is CASGWVNADTQHF. CDR3 sequence (DNA): TGTGCCAGCGGGTGGGTTAACGCAGATACGCAGCATTTT.

This clonotype has ten or more counts. V usage is TRBV7-6 and J usage is TRBJ1-4; TRBD1 is a possible D gene (6 bases). The CDR3 is made up of 15 amino acids. Per germline, CDR1 SGHVS and CDR2 FNYEAQ. Trimming took 4 bases from V and 4 from J, leaving 13 bases between them. CDR3 sequence reads: CASSSTGTSNEKLFF. The CDR3 DNA follows: TGTGCCAGCAGCTCGACCGGGACAAGTAATGAAAAACTGTTTTTT.